The T cell receptor (beta chain) described here comes from a study of cytomegalovirus exposure and HLA in healthy donors. Germline V gene lookup returns CDR1 SQVTM and CDR2 ANQGSEA. Trimming shortened V by 4 bases and J by 4 bases, and 11 bases separated the two germline ends. This CDR3 is 14 amino acids long. PCR was performed using 60 Vbeta and 13 Jbeta primers. Only in-frame clones appear in the TCRdb table, and some are missing; sequencing was by immunoSEQ multiplex PCR. The table shows over 150,000 clones, with around three quarters occurring only once. With regard to this clone: Its antigen is still unknown. Distinct nucleotide sequences in the sample also encode this CDR3.

Study findings and constraints: Sequencing likely produced, as an artifact, a cluster of highly shared sequence variants.

What was sequenced was PBMCs. This sequence joins TRBV29-1 and TRBJ2-6, with a tentative D call TRBD1 (6 bases). This sequence originates from a man younger than 40 in good health and CMV-seropositive. The CDR3 bases are TGCAGCGTTGGGCCAGGGGACGGGGCCAACGTCCTGACTTTC. Translating gives CSVGPGDGANVLTF.